The entry below describes one T cell receptor beta chain. An end of the junction does not agree with germline; a read error may underlie this. The data derive from a study of blood T cell repertoires in COVID-19. On the study more broadly: From T cells, B-cell-depleted T cells, or PBMCs came the material, which was cDNA or gDNA.

Original processing notes: Amplified reference gene primers provided the basis for estimating nucleated cell counts. Some clones are missing from TCRdb's copy, which holds only in-frame ones; the method was immunoSEQ multiplex PCR. V and J calls and clone size are those listed in that table; D and trimming were worked out from the DNA. The table includes roughly 140,000 clones, about 80% detected once. It was within 2 weeks before study entry that exposed participants met a COVID-19 case. The CDR3 spans 16 residues. The germline gives CDR1 WSHSY, CDR2 SAAADI. The sequenced material came from PBMCs or T cells enriched from blood (not recorded which). The source is a woman aged 18-29 years who had been exposed to COVID-19. The J gene is TRBJ2-3, the V gene TRBV10-2, with 7 bases lining up with TRBD2. As DNA, the CDR3 is TGCGCCAGCAGTGACCGGGGCGGGGGTAGCATAGATACGCAGTATTTT. This gives the protein CASSDRGGGSIDTQYF.